This TCR beta chain was documented in a study of identical twins. This CDR3 has 17 residues. V dropped 5 bases and J dropped 5; count of bases not matched to a gene: 12. Germline CDR1 and CDR2: MDHEN and SYDVKM. It was template switching that added a universal primer site, and there were unique molecular identifiers on the cDNA. Via MiXCR, TCRdb re-called the 5' RACE reads, giving one row per CDR3 protein. The table has some 300,000 distinct CDR3 sequences, around an eighth seen once. This sample also appeared in a second study, on yellow fever vaccine responses in identical twins.

The origin of this receptor is a woman under 30 in good health. Sample: CD8+ T cells sorted from blood. The genes are TRBV28 and TRBJ2-5, with 12 bases aligning to TRBD2. The CDR3 sequence is CASSPGTSGSFRETQYF. CDR3 in DNA: TGTGCCAGCAGTCCTGGGACTAGCGGGTCCTTTCGGGAGACCCAGTACTTC. Full variable domain (rest looked up from reference TRBV28 and TRBJ2-5): DVKVTQSSRYLVKRTGEKVFLECVQDMDHENMFWYRQDPGLGLRLIYFSYDVKMKEKGDIPEGYSVSREKKERFSLILESASTNQTSMYLCASSPGTSGSFRETQYFGPGTRLLVL.